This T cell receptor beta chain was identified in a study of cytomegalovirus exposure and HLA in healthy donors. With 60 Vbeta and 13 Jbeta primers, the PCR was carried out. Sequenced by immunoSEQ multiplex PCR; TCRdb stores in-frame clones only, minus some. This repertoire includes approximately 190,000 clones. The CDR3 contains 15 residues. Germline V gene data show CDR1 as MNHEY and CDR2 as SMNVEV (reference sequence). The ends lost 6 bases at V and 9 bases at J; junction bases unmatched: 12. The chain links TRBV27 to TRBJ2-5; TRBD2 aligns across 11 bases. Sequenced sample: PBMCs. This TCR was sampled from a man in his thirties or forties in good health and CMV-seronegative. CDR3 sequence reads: CASRVSGRAHEAQYF. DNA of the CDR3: TGTGCCAGCAGGGTTAGCGGGAGGGCCCATGAGGCCCAGTACTTC.